The 16 T cell receptor beta chains below all came from one sample that was sequenced in a study of beta chain features in type 1 diabetes. Findings of the study overall: Researchers report that Type 1 diabetes patients had moderately but significantly shorter TCRB CDR3s across all four CD4+ subsets.

Reverse transcription of all isolated RNA meant that expressed TCRB transcripts were sequenced. Assay used: immunoSEQ multiplex PCR; TCRdb lists only in-frame clones, some missing. The data contain hundreds of thousands of clones, roughly an eighth of them singletons. These receptors have no identified antigens. The sequenced sample consisted of naive CD4+ T cells from blood. These receptors were taken from a man aged 18-30 years with type 1 diabetes.

The J gene is TRBJ2-6, the V gene TRBV7-2; D is unclear. This CDR3 region has 15 residues. Trimming left V 4 bases short and J 0 bases short, with 7 bases between. Per the germline V gene, CDR1 is SGHTA and CDR2 is FQGNSA. The CDR3 is CASSSPPSGANVLTF. The CDR3 coding sequence is TGTGCCAGCAGCTCGCCTCCCTCTGGGGCCAACGTCCTGACTTTC.

This clone was detected only a few times. The V and J genes are TRBV15 and TRBJ2-2, with 7 positions matching TRBD1. V lost 4 bases to trimming and J lost 0 bases; unmatched junction nucleotides: 5. The germline CDR1 and CDR2 sequences are LNHNV and YYDKDF (reference sequence). This CDR3 is 16 amino acids long. CDR3 amino acids: CATSTRTGPNTGELFF. The CDR3 DNA follows: TGTGCCACCAGCACCCGGACAGGACCGAACACCGGGGAGCTGTTTTTT.

The V and J genes are TRBV15 and TRBJ2-3; D tentatively reads TRBD1 or TRBD2 (6 bases each). This CDR3 contains 16 residues. Germline V gene lookup returns CDR1 LNHNV and CDR2 YYDKDF (reference sequence). V shed 0 bases and J shed 1 base, with 11 bases lying between them. CDR3 protein: CATSRDHREGTDTQYF. The CDR3, as DNA: TGTGCCACCAGCAGAGATCACAGGGAGGGCACAGATACGCAGTATTTT.

The J gene is TRBJ2-3, the V gene TRBV4-3, with D unclear. The CDR3 is 14 residues long. Trimming pared 3 bases from V and 4 bases from J, leaving 11 bases between. The germline V gene has CDR1 LGHNA and CDR2 YSLEER. CDR3 nucleotides: TGCGCCAGCAGCCAGACCAACTGGGCAGATACGCAGTATTTT. This codes for CASSQTNWADTQYF.

This clone came up a few times. The V gene is TRBV5-1, the J gene TRBJ2-1, with 7 nucleotides matching TRBD2. Per the germline V gene, CDR1 is SGHRS and CDR2 is YFSETQ. The V segment lost 4 bases and the J segment 7 bases; nucleotides outside the gene matches: 8. The CDR3 loop spans 14 amino acids. DNA for the CDR3: TGCGCCAGCAGCCTCGGACTAGTCAGTAATGAGCAGTTCTTC. It specifies CASSLGLVSNEQFF.

This clone was counted a few times. The V gene is TRBV5-4, the J gene TRBJ2-7; the D is unclear. The V end lost 3 bases, the J end lost 3 bases, and 4 bases lay between the germline ends. This CDR3 spans 11 amino acids. Germline V gene data show CDR1 as SGHNT and CDR2 as YYREEE (reference sequence). CDR3: CASSWVYEQYF. CDR3 coding DNA: TGTGCCAGCAGCTGGGTCTACGAGCAGTACTTC. The whole variable domain, remainder taken from reference TRBV5-4 and TRBJ2-7, is ETGVTQSPTHLIKTRGQQVTLRCSSQSGHNTVSWYQQALGQGPQFIFQYYREEENGRGNFPPRFSGLQFPNYSSELNVNALELDDSALYLCASSWVYEQYFGPGTRLTVT.

The rearrangement joins TRBV7-2 to TRBJ2-3, with 8 bases fitting TRBD2. V lost 2 bases, J lost 0 bases, and 7 bases stayed unmatched. Germline V lookup: CDR1 SGHTA, CDR2 FQGNSA. This CDR3 comprises 17 residues. The CDR3: CASSLNLASGSTDTQYF. The CDR3 region has the DNA TGTGCCAGCAGCTTAAATTTGGCTAGCGGGAGCACAGATACGCAGTATTTT. Full variable domain (missing parts from reference TRBV7-2 and TRBJ2-3): GAGVSQSPSNKVTEKGKDVELRCDPISGHTALYWYRQSLGQGLEFLIYFQGNSAPDKSGLPSDRFSAERTGGSVSTLTIQRTQQEDSAVYLCASSLNLASGSTDTQYFGPGTRLTVL.

The chain uses TRBV28 and TRBJ1-5; the D is unclear. Germline CDR1 is MDHEN and CDR2 is SYDVKM. This CDR3 has 13 residues. Trimming took 4 bases from V and 9 from J, leaving 13 bases between them. CDR3 loop: CASSYTQRGPQHF. In DNA form, the CDR3 reads TGTGCCAGCAGTTATACCCAGAGAGGGCCCCAGCATTTT.

This chain's CDR3 is CASSFGPANEQFF. CDR3 in DNA: TGTGCCAGCAGCTTCGGACCCGCGAATGAGCAGTTCTTC. The chain combines TRBV7-9 with TRBJ2-1; D ambiguous. Deletions cut 3 bases from V and 7 bases from J, with 10 bases between. Looked up from germline, CDR1 is SEHNR and CDR2 is FQNEAQ (reference sequence). The CDR3 extends over 13 amino acids.

This clone was detected only a few times. The chain joins TRBV9 to TRBJ2-3; 9 nucleotides agree with TRBD1. V lost 5 bases and J lost 12; bases outside the gene matches: 10. Germline V gene data show CDR1 as SGDLS and CDR2 as YYNGEE. The CDR3 totals 13 residues. CDR3 loop: CASSTLRQGEQYF. The CDR3 DNA reads as TGTGCCAGCAGTACACTCCGACAGGGGGAACAGTATTTT.

This clone was counted a single time. V gene TRBV6-4 combines with J gene TRBJ2-7, with TRBD1 matching 7 bases. The germline gives CDR1 MRHNA, CDR2 SNTAGT. The trim removed 8 bases at V and 2 bases at J, leaving 9 bases unmatched. The CDR3 totals 14 residues. The CDR3 here is CASALKTGPYEQYF. The CDR3 DNA is TGTGCCAGCGCCCTGAAGACAGGGCCCTACGAGCAGTACTTC.

J is TRBJ2-4 and V is TRBV25-1; D assignment may be TRBD1 or TRBD2 (5 bases each). Germline loops: CDR1 MGHDK, CDR2 SYGVNS. The CDR3 covers 16 residues. V shed 2 bases and J shed 6 bases, with 17 bases lying between them. The CDR3 protein is CASSERGDLLGNIQYF. As DNA, the CDR3 is TGTGCCAGCAGTGAACGAGGGGACCTTCTGGGAAACATTCAGTACTTC. The full variable domain, with the rest looked up from reference TRBV25-1 and TRBJ2-4, is EADIYQTPRYLVIGTGKKITLECSQTMGHDKMYWYQQDPGMELHLIHYSYGVNSTEKGDLSSESTVSRIRTEHFPLTLESARPSHTSQYLCASSERGDLLGNIQYFGAGTRLSVL.

The CDR3 is CSARLAPDTQYF. DNA for the CDR3: TGCAGCGCCCGACTAGCGCCAGATACGCAGTATTTT. J is TRBJ2-3 and V is TRBV29-1; 8 nucleotides agree with TRBD2. Germline assignment: CDR1 SQVTM and CDR2 ANQGSEA. This CDR3 region has 12 residues. V lost 7 bases to trimming and J lost 4 bases; unmatched junction nucleotides: 4.

This sequence joins TRBV4-1 and TRBJ2-2; 8 nucleotides match TRBD1. Germline V CDR1 and CDR2: MGHRA, YSYEKL. There are 14 residues in the CDR3. The junction had 4 bases not matched to a gene; V was cut back by 4 bases and J by 6 bases. CDR3 region: CASSPPTGAGELFF. The CDR3 coding sequence is TGCGCCAGCAGCCCCCCGACAGGGGCCGGGGAGCTGTTTTTT.

There are a few counts of this clone. The chain has TRBV18 and TRBJ2-7; no reliable D call. V lost 2 bases and J 4 bases, leaving 18 bases between the germline ends. The CDR3 is 16 amino acids. Germline assignment: CDR1 KGHSH and CDR2 LQKENI. This CDR3 is CASSPGQPKFLYEQYF. For the CDR3, the DNA is TGTGCCAGCTCACCAGGGCAACCCAAATTTCTTTACGAGCAGTACTTC.

The chain couples TRBV7-8 to TRBJ1-1; no clear D. The CDR3 is 15 amino acids. Trimming removed 2 bases at V and 4 bases at J, with 14 bases between. CDR1 and CDR2 from the germline V gene are SGHVS and FQNEAQ. The CDR3 loop reads CASSLYGGRSTEAFF. The CDR3 coding sequence is TGTGCCAGCAGCTTATACGGAGGAAGGAGCACTGAAGCTTTCTTT.